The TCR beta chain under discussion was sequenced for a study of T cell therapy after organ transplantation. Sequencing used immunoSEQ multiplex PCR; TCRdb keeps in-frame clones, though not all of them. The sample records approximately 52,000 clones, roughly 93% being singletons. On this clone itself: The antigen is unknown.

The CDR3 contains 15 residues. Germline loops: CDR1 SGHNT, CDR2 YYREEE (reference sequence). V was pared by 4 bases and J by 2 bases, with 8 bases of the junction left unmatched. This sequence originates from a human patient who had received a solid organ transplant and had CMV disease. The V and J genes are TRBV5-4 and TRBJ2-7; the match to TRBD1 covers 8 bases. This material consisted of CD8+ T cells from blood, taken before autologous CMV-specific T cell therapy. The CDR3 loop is CASSEGQALAYEQYF. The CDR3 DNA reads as TGTGCCAGCAGCGAGGGACAGGCCCTCGCCTACGAGCAGTACTTC.